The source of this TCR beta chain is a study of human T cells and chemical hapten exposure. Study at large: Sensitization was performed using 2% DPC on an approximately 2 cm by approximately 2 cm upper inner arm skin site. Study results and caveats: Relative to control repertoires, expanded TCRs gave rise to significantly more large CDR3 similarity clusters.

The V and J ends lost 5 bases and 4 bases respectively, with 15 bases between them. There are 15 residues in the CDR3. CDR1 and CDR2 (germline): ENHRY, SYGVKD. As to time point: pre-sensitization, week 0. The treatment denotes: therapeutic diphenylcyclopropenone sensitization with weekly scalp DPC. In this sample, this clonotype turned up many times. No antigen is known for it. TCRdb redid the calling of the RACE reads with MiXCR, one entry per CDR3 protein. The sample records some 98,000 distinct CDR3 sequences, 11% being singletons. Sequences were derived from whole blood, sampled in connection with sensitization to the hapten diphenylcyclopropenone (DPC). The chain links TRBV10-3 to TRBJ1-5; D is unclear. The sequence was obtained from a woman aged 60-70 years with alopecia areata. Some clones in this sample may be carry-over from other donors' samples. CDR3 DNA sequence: TGTGCCATCAGTAACGGGCTGGGGAGGAATCAGCCCCAGCATTTT. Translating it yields CAISNGLGRNQPQHF.